This T cell receptor beta chain emerged from a study of blood T cell repertoires in COVID-19 (dated by TCRdb to the early 2020s). In the study overall: The collaborator samples originated in the United States, Italy and Spain and spanned the acute and convalescent phases of COVID-19. The material from the prospective study consisted of cDNA or gDNA derived from T cells, B-cell-depleted T cells, or PBMCs. Subjects who had been exposed to COVID-19, were actively infected with it, or had recovered from it provided the deeply sampled blood TCRbeta repertoires that made up the dataset. The repertoires were released in a freely available public database meant as a resource for research on the immune response to SARS-CoV-2. Samples were obtained from the ongoing ImmuneRACE study (first 160 participants) and from about 1,300 subjects provided by 6 global collaborators. Sample metadata almost always included a de-identified subject ID, COVID-19 status, age in years and sex. HLA class I and class II types, where available, came from metadata supplied by the sample provider rather than from assay-based typing. The paper's findings and limits, for the study overall: The amount of clinical and demographic metadata varied by source and participant and was provided uncurated.

From the cysteine through the phenylalanine, the CDR3 covers 13 amino acids. Only CDR3 DNA is held: 39 bases, read in frame from base 1. The CDR1 and CDR2 encoded by the germline V gene (reference sequence) are SGHAT and FQDESV. V is cut by 6 bases and J by 5 bases, and the space between the germline ends is 13 bases. Remarks on this clone: Its cognate antigen has yet to be identified. The input lacks base qualities; no much larger clone sits a single base away.

One collaborating source in Seattle enrolled patients during active infection and followed them longitudinally through the course of disease. Each collaborating institution followed its own protocols to collect whole blood in K2EDTA tubes. For TCRbeta analysis, collaborator samples were shipped as frozen whole blood, as isolated PBMCs, or as DNA extracted from either sample type. TCRbeta CDR3 regions were amplified from genomic DNA by means of the immunoSEQ Assay, a bias-controlled multiplex PCR. In the authors' own workflow: The number of nucleated cells in each sample was estimated by amplification of reference gene primers within the assay. To quantify the absolute abundance of each unique TCRbeta CDR3 rearrangement, sequence reads were collapsed and filtered. For each sample, productive Simpson clonality was calculated by taking the square root of Simpson's diversity index across productive rearrangements. TCRdb stores this immuneACCESS table with in-frame sequences only. Part of the clones is absent; in the studies checked, under half of the shortfall reflects unresolved V genes, and no reason is known for the rest. V, J and clone size were drawn from that table, and D and trimming were deduced from the DNA. The sample yields hundreds of thousands of clones; about 87% were counted once. Of the sample, approximately 2.4% falls within the top ten clones.

Material for sequencing was peripheral blood. The chain employs TRBV11-1 and TRBJ1-1; the best D guess is TRBD1, with 5 bases matching. The TCR was taken from a woman in her sixties or seventies with COVID-19, enrolled during active disease. This receptor carries the CDR3 CASRQRRATEAFF. The nucleotides read TGTGCCAGCAGGCAGCGCAGGGCTACTGAAGCTTTCTTT.